Shown below are 16 T cell receptor beta chains from a single sample sequenced in a study of cytomegalovirus exposure and HLA in healthy donors. Both 60 Vbeta primers and 13 Jbeta primers went into the PCR. Data came from immunoSEQ multiplex PCR; TCRdb stores just in-frame clones and leaves some out. The sample carries some 160,000 clones, around 80% recorded once. The sample taken for sequencing was PBMCs. These receptors were taken from a woman in her forties in good health and CMV-seronegative.

This clone was seen only a few times. This chain uses TRBV7-9 with TRBJ1-1; D may be TRBD1 (6 bases). The CDR3 has 17 residues. The ends were cut back, 2 bases at V and 0 bases at J, with 16 bases in the middle. Germline V gene lookup returns CDR1 SEHNR and CDR2 FQNEAQ (reference sequence). The CDR3 here is CASSLRPDTGLNTEAFF. The CDR3 DNA reads TGTGCCAGCAGCTTACGGCCCGATACAGGGTTGAACACTGAAGCTTTCTTT.

This chain uses TRBV5-5 with TRBJ1-1; D is unclear. V lost 0 bases and J 7 bases, leaving 7 bases between the germline ends. The CDR3 covers 12 residues. Germline loops: CDR1 SGHKS, CDR2 YYEKEE (reference sequence). CDR3 coding DNA: TGTGCCAGCAGCTTGGGGCCACGTGAAGCTTTCTTT. Its translation is CASSLGPREAFF.

The V gene is TRBV2, the J gene TRBJ1-6; 11 bases fit TRBD1. The germline gives CDR1 SNHLY, CDR2 FYNNEI. CDR3 size: 15 residues. J lost 9 bases, V lost 7 bases, and 8 bases had no gene match. The DNA of the CDR3 is TGTGCCAGCACCTCATCGGACAGGGGGCGTTCACCCCTCCACTTT. Protein product: CASTSSDRGRSPLHF. Full variable domain (rest looked up from reference TRBV2 and TRBJ1-6): EPEVTQTPSHQVTQMGQEVILRCVPISNHLYFYWYRQILGQKVEFLVSFYNNEISEKSEIFDDQFSVERPDGSNFTLKIRSTKLEDSAMYFCASTSSDRGRSPLHFGNGTRLTVT.

With respect to this clone: The junction differs from germline at one of its ends, possibly a read error. The rearrangement joins TRBV5-1 to TRBJ1-2; TRBD1 agrees at 7 bases. CDR3 size: 14 residues. Per germline, CDR1 SGHRS and CDR2 YFSETQ. CDR3 sequence reads: CASSLGYRGGGYPF. The CDR3 DNA reads TGCGCCAGCAGCTTGGGCTACAGGGGAGGTGGCTACCCCTTC.

J is TRBJ1-1 and V is TRBV5-1; D unclear. This CDR3 is 14 amino acids long. Trimming stripped 2 bases from V and 1 base from J, with 9 bases between. Per the germline V gene, CDR1 is SGHRS and CDR2 is YFSETQ. CDR3 bases: TGCGCCAGCAGCTTATCGACAAGGAACACTGAAGCTTTCTTT. Protein product: CASSLSTRNTEAFF.

The V gene is TRBV28, the J gene TRBJ1-2; 8 bases are shared with TRBD1. J lost 8 bases, V lost 2 bases, and 4 bases had no gene match. This CDR3 spans 13 amino acids. Germline V gene sequence: CDR1 MDHEN, CDR2 SYDVKM. This CDR3 reads CASSLQGASGYTF. In nucleotides, the CDR3 is TGTGCCAGCAGTTTACAGGGGGCGAGCGGCTACACCTTC.

This rearrangement joins TRBV5-1 to TRBJ1-3, with D possibly matching TRBD1 (6 bases). There are 13 residues in the CDR3. Germline V gene data show CDR1 as SGHRS and CDR2 as YFSETQ. Trimming took 7 bases from V and 2 from J, leaving 10 bases between them. The CDR3 protein is CASRTDTGNTIYF. The DNA of the CDR3 is TGCGCCAGCCGGACAGATACTGGAAACACCATATATTTT.

This clone was observed a few times. One end of the junction does not line up with germline, which may come from a read error. Additional DNA sequences in this sample encode the identical CDR3. V is TRBV29-1 and J is TRBJ1-2, with a weak D call TRBD1 (5 bases). There are 9 residues in the CDR3. CDR1 is SQVTM and CDR2 is ANQGSEA in the germline V gene. The CDR3 region is CSVEGGGSF. The CDR3, as DNA: TGCAGCGTTGAAGGTGGGGGGTCCTTC.

The chain is built from TRBV25-1 and TRBJ2-3; D not resolved. This CDR3 region has 15 residues. Trimming removed 6 bases from V and 8 bases from J, with 21 bases in between. CDR1 and CDR2 (germline): MGHDK, SYGVNS. CDR3 sequence reads: CASSSGVAPAGTQYF. The CDR3 nucleotides read TGTGCCAGCAGCTCAGGCGTGGCCCCTGCCGGTACGCAGTATTTT.

About this clone itself: A read error may produce the germline difference seen at one junction end. The rearrangement links TRBV7-7 to TRBJ2-3; 10 bases line up with TRBD1. CDR1 is SSHAT, CDR2 FNYEAQ, per germline (reference sequence). The CDR3 length is 15 residues. The CDR3 reads CASSPGTGGTDTQYF. In DNA form, the CDR3 reads TGTGCTAGCAGCCCCGGGACAGGGGGCACAGATACGCAGTATTTT.

On this clone itself: A junction boundary mismatches the germline segment, possibly from a read error. J is TRBJ2-3 and V is TRBV7-7, with TRBD2 as a possible D gene (6 bases). Germline-derived CDR1 and CDR2 are SSHAT and FNYEAQ (reference sequence). The CDR3 is 14 amino acids. CDR3 residues: CASSLGGTTDTQYF. The CDR3 DNA sequence: TGTGCTAGCAGCCTTGGCGGGACTACAGATACGCAGTATTTT.

The chain has TRBV6-1 and TRBJ1-5, with no clear D. This CDR3 is 16 amino acids long. CDR1 MNHNS and CDR2 SASEGT come from the germline V gene. V lost 4 bases and J 1 base, leaving 14 bases between the germline ends. The CDR3 nucleotides read TGTGCCAGCAGTGCCTCCCAAATAGTGAGCAATCAGCCCCAGCATTTT. Encoded protein: CASSASQIVSNQPQHF.

The chain uses TRBV15 and TRBJ2-5; TRBD2 matches 11 bases. The CDR3 extends over 15 amino acids. CDR1 is LNHNV, CDR2 YYDKDF, per germline (reference sequence). V shed 8 bases, J shed 1 base, and the junction held 6 bases outside the gene matches. CDR3 protein: CATQSLAGGQETQYF. CDR3 sequence (DNA): TGTGCCACCCAGTCGCTAGCGGGGGGCCAAGAGACCCAGTACTTC.

V usage is TRBV27 and J usage is TRBJ1-5; maybe TRBD1 (6 bases). The germline gives CDR1 MNHEY, CDR2 SMNVEV (reference sequence). The CDR3 loop spans 14 amino acids. V lost 3 bases and J 4 bases, leaving 10 bases between the germline ends. The CDR3 DNA reads TGTGCCAGCAGTTTTGACAGGACTAATCAGCCCCAGCATTTT. The encoded protein is CASSFDRTNQPQHF.

The table lists this clone with a count of one. The chain employs TRBV6-1 and TRBJ1-1; unclear D gene. Germline V CDR1 and CDR2: MNHNS, SASEGT. This CDR3 has 12 amino acids. V lost 10 bases and J 8 bases, leaving 17 bases between the germline ends. This CDR3 is CAINYQATEAFF. The CDR3, as DNA: TGTGCCATCAACTATCAAGCAACGGAAGCTTTCTTT.

The chain has TRBV27 and TRBJ2-3, with D tentatively TRBD2 (5 bases). V shed 8 bases and J shed 2 bases, with 14 bases lying between them. From germline, CDR1 is MNHEY and CDR2 SMNVEV (reference sequence). This CDR3 has 14 residues. Written as DNA, the CDR3 is TGTGCCAGCGGTCTACTGAGGGACACAGATACGCAGTATTTT. Amino acid sequence: CASGLLRDTDTQYF.